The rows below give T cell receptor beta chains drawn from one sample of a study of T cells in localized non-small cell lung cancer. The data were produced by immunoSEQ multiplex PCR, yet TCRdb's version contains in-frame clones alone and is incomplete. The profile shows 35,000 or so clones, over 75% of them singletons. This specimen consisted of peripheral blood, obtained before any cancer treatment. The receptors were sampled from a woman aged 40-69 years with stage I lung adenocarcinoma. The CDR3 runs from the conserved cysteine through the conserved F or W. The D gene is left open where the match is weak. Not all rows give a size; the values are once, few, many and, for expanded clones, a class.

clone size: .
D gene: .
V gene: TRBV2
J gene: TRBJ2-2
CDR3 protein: CASSEEGGGNTGELFF
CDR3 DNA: TGTGCCAGCAGTGAAGAAGGGGGAGGGAACACCGGGGAGCTGTTTTTT

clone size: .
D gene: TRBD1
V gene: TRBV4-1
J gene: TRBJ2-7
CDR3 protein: CASSSYRGVEYEQYF
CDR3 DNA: TGCGCCAGCAGCTCCTACAGGGGCGTGGAGTACGAGCAGTACTTC

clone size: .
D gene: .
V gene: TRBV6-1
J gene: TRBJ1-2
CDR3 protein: CASSESASGSYGYTF
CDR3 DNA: TGTGCCAGCAGTGAAAGTGCTTCAGGGAGCTATGGCTACACCTTC

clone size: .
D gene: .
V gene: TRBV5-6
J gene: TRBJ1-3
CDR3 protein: CASRRAAGNTIYF
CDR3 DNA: TGTGCCAGCAGGCGAGCAGCTGGAAACACCATATATTTT

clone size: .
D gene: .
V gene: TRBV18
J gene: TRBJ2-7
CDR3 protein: CASSPPAGLKDEQYF
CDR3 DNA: TGTGCCAGCTCACCACCGGCGGGCCTGAAAGACGAGCAGTACTTC

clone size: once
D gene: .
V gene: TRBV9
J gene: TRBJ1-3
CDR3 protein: CASSVGHSGNTIYF
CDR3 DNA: TGTGCCAGCAGCGTAGGGCACTCTGGAAACACCATATATTTT

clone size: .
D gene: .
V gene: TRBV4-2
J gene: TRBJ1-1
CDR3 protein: CASSQTGFVSNTEAFF
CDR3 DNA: TGTGCCAGCAGCCAAACAGGGTTTGTATCGAACACTGAAGCTTTCTTT

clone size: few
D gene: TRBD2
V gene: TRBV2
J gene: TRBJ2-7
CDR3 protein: CASSAGTSGRVHEQYF
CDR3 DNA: TGTGCCAGCAGTGCTGGGACTAGCGGGAGGGTCCACGAGCAGTACTTC

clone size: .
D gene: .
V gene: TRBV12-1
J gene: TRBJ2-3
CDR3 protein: CASSLFFTQYF
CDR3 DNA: TGTGCCAGCAGCTTGTTTTTTACGCAGTATTTT

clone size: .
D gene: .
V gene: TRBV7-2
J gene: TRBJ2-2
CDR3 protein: CASSLLVTNTGELFF
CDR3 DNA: TGTGCCAGCAGCTTACTAGTTACGAACACCGGGGAGCTGTTTTTT

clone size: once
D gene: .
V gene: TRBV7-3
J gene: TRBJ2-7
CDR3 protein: CASSLGPVGSYEQYF
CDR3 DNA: TGTGCCAGCAGCTTAGGTCCAGTAGGGAGCTACGAGCAGTACTTC

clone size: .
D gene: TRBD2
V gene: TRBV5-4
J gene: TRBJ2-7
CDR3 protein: CASSLISGSGYEQYF
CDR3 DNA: TGTGCCAGCAGCTTAATAAGCGGGAGTGGGTACGAGCAGTACTTC

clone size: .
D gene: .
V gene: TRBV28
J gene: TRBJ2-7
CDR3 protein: CASGTGTYEQYF
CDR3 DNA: TGTGCCAGCGGAACAGGGACCTACGAGCAGTACTTC

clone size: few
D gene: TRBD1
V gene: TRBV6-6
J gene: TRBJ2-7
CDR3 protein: CASSYRGTGAYEQYF
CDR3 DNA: TGTGCCAGCAGTTATCGTGGGACAGGGGCCTACGAGCAGTACTTC

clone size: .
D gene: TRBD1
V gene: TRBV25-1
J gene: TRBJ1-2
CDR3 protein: CASRPQGVIGYTF
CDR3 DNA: TGTGCCAGCAGGCCGCAGGGGGTTATTGGCTACACCTTC

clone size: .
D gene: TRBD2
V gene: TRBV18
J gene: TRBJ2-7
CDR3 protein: CASSPLRGGTPYEQYF
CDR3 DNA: TGTGCCAGCTCACCACTCCGGGGGGGGACACCCTACGAGCAGTACTTC

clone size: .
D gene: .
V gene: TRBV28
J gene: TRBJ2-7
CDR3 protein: CASRSQGVGYEQYF
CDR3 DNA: TGTGCCAGCCGTAGCCAGGGAGTAGGCTACGAGCAGTACTTC

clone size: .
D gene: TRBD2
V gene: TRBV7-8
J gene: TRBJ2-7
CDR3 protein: CASSLRAGALMSSYEQYF
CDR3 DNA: TGTGCCAGCAGCTTAAGAGCGGGGGCCCTAATGAGCTCCTACGAGCAGTACTTC

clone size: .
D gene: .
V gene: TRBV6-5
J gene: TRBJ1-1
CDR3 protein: CASSELRFFTEAFF
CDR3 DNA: TGTGCCAGCAGTGAGTTAAGGTTCTTCACTGAAGCTTTCTTT

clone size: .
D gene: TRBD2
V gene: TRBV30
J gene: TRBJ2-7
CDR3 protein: CAWTSGLALNEQYF
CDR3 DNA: TGTGCCTGGACCTCGGGACTAGCGCTGAACGAGCAGTACTTC

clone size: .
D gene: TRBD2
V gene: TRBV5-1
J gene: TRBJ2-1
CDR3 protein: CASSIPGLAGVGEQFF
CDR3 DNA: TGCGCCAGCAGCATACCGGGACTAGCGGGAGTCGGGGAGCAGTTCTTC

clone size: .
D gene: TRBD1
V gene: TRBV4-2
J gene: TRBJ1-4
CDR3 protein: CASSQVLQGGENEKLFF
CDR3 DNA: TGTGCCAGCAGCCAAGTACTACAGGGGGGCGAGAATGAAAAACTGTTTTTT

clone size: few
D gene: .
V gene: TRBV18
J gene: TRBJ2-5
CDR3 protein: CASSPPPDQQTQYF
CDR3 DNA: TGTGCCAGCTCACCACCCCCCGACCAGCAGACCCAGTACTTC

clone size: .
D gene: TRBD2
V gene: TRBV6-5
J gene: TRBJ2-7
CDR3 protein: CASSYTGGQYEQYF
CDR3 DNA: TGTGCCAGCAGTTACACGGGAGGGCAATACGAGCAGTACTTC

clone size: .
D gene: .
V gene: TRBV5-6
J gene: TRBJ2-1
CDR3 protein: CASSGRDRRYNEQFF
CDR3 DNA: TGTGCCAGCAGCGGGAGGGACAGGCGATACAATGAGCAGTTCTTC

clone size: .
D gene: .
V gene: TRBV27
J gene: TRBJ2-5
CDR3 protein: CASSLSFLALETQYF
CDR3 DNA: TGTGCCAGCAGTTTATCCTTCCTAGCTTTGGAGACCCAGTACTTC

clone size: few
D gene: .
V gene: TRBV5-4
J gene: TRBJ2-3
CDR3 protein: CASSLSGQFTDTQYF
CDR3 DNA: TGTGCCAGCAGCCTAAGCGGCCAGTTCACAGATACGCAGTATTTT

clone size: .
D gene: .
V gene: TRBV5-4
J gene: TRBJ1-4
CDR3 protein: CASSGANEKLFF
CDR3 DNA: TGTGCCAGCAGCGGAGCAAATGAAAAACTGTTTTTT

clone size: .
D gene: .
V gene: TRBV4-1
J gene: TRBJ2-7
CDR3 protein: CASSQVHLRAGVAGYEQYF
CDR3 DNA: TGCGCCAGCAGCCAAGTCCACCTCCGGGCAGGGGTTGCCGGCTACGAGCAGTACTTC

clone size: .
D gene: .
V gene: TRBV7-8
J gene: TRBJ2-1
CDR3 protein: CASSLALGGEQFF
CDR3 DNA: TGTGCCAGCAGCTTAGCTCTTGGGGGTGAGCAGTTCTTC

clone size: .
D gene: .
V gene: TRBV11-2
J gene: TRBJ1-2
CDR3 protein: CASTPGGFYGYTF
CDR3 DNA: TGTGCCAGCACTCCCGGAGGGTTCTATGGCTACACCTTC

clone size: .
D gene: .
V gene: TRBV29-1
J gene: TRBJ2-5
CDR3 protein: CSVGIHAGRETQYF
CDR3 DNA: TGCAGCGTGGGAATCCATGCCGGCAGGGAGACCCAGTACTTC

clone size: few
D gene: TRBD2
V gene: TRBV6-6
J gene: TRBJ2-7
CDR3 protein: CASRPTTSGGFDEQYF
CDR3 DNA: TGTGCCAGCAGACCTACGACTAGCGGGGGATTTGACGAGCAGTACTTC

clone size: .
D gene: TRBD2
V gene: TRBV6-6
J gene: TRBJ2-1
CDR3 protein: CASSTPLGAGGSEQFF
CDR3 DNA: TGTGCCAGCAGTACCCCCCTGGGAGCGGGAGGATCTGAGCAGTTCTTC

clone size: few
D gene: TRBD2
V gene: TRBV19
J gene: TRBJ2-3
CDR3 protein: CASSIAGGFTDTQYF
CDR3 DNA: TGTGCCAGTAGTATAGCGGGAGGGTTCACAGATACGCAGTATTTT

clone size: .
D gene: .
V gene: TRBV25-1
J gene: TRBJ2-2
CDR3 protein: CASSEVPRGAQGELFF
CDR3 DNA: TGTGCCAGCAGTGAAGTGCCCAGGGGGGCGCAAGGGGAGCTGTTTTTT

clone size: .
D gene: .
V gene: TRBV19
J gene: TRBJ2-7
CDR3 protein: CASSAQGRGYEQYF
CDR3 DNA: TGTGCCAGTAGTGCACAGGGGAGGGGCTACGAGCAGTACTTC

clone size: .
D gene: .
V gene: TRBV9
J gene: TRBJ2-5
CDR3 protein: CASSVQGIETQYF
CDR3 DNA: TGTGCCAGCAGCGTTCAGGGTATTGAGACCCAGTACTTC

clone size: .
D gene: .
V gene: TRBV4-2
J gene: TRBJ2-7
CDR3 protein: CASSQEGVSYEQYF
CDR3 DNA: TGTGCCAGCAGCCAAGAGGGCGTAAGCTACGAGCAGTACTTC

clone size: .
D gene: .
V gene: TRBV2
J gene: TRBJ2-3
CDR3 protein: CASTPADTQYF
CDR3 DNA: TGTGCCAGCACCCCCGCAGATACGCAGTATTTT

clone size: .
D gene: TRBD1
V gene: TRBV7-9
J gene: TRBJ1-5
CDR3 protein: CASSLGDSEYQPQHF
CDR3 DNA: TGTGCCAGCAGCTTAGGGGACAGTGAATATCAGCCCCAGCATTTT

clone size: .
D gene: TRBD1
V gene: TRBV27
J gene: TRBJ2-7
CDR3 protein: CASRRDRDYEQYF
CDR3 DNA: TGTGCCAGCAGGCGGGACAGGGACTACGAGCAGTACTTC

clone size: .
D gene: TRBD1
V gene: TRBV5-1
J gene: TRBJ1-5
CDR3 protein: CASSIQGNQPQHF
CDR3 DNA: TGCGCCAGCAGCATACAGGGGAATCAGCCCCAGCATTTT

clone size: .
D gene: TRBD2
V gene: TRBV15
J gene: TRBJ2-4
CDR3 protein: CATSRGASGRIWGWNIQYF
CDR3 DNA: TGTGCCACCAGCAGAGGCGCTAGCGGGAGGATTTGGGGTTGGAACATTCAGTACTTC

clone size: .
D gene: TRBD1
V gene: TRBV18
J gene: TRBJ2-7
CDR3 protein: CASSPGQTYEQYF
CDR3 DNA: TGTGCCAGCTCACCGGGACAGACCTACGAGCAGTACTTC

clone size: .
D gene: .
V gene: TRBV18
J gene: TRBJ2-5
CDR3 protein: CASSPQPGLTAETQYF
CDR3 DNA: TGTGCCAGCTCACCGCAGCCGGGACTCACGGCGGAGACCCAGTACTTC

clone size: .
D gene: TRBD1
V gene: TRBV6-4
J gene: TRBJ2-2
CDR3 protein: CASRKQGTSNTGELFF
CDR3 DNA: TGTGCCAGCAGAAAACAGGGGACCAGTAACACCGGGGAGCTGTTTTTT

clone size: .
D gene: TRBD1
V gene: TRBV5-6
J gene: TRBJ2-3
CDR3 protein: CASSLSGTGYTDTQYF
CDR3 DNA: TGTGCCAGCAGCTTGTCCGGGACAGGGTACACAGATACGCAGTATTTT